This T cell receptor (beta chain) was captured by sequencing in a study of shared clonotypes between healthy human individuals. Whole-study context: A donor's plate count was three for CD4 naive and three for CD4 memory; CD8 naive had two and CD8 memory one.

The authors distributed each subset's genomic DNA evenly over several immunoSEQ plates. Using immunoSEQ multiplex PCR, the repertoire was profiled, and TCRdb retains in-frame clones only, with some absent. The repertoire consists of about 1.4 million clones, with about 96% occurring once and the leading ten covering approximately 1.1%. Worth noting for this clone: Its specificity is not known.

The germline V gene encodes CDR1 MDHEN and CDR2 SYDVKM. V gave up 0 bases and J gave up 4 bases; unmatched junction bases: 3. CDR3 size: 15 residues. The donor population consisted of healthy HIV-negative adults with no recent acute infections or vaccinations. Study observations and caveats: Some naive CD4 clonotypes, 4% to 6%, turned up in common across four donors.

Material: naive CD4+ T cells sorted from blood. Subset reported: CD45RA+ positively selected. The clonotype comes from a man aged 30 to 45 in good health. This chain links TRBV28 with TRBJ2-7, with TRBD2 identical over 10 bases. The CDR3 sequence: CASSLWASGSYEQYF. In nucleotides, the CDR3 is TGTGCCAGCAGTTTATGGGCTAGCGGGAGTTACGAGCAGTACTTC.